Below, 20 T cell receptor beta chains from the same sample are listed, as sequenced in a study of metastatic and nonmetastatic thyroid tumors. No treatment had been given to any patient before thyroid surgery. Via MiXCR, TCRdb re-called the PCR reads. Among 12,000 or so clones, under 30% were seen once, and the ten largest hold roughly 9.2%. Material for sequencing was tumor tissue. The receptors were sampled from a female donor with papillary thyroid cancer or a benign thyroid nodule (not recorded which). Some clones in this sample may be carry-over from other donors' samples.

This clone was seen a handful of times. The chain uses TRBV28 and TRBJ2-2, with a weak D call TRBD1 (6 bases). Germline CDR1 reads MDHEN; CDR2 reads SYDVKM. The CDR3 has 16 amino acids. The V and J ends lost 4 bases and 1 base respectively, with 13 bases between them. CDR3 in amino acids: CASSSSGGWNTGELFF. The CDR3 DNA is TGTGCCAGCAGTTCTAGTGGGGGCTGGAACACCGGGGAGCTGTTTTTT.

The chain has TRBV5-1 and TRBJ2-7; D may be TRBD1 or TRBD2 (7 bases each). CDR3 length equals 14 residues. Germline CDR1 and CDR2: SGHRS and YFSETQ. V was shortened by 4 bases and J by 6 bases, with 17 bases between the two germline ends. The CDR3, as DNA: TGCGCCAGCAGCCTGGGGGGGACAGCAAGCGAGCAGTACTTC. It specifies CASSLGGTASEQYF.

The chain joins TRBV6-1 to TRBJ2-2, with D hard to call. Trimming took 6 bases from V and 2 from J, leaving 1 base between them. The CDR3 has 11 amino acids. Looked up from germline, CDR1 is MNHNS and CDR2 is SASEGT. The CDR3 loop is CASSNTGELFF. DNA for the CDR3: TGTGCCAGCAGCAACACCGGGGAGCTGTTTTTT.

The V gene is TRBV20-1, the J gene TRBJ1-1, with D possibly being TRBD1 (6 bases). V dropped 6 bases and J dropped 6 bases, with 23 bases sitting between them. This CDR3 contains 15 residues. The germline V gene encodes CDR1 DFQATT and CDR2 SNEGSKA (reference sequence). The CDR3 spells CSAPKWGGASAEAFF. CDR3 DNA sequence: TGCAGTGCCCCCAAGTGGGGGGGCGCATCGGCTGAAGCTTTCTTT.

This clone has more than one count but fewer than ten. CDR3 loop: CASTIGGAGELFF. CDR3 coding DNA: TGTGCCAGTACCATTGGAGGGGCCGGGGAGCTGTTTTTT. The V call is TRBV19, the J call TRBJ2-2, with D possibly matching TRBD2 (6 bases). Trimming shortened V by 7 bases and J by 6 bases, and 12 bases separated the two germline ends. The CDR3 loop spans 13 amino acids. The germline gives CDR1 LNHDA, CDR2 SQIVND (reference sequence).

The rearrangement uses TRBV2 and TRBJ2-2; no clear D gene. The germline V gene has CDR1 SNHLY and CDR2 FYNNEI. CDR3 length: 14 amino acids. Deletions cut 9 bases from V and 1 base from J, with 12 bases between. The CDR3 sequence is CARGERGNTGELFF. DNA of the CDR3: TGTGCCAGGGGCGAACGTGGGAACACCGGGGAGCTGTTTTTT.

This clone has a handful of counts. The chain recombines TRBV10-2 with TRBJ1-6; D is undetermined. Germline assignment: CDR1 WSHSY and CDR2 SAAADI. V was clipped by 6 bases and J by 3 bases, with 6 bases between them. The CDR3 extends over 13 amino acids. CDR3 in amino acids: CASSRYYNSPLHF. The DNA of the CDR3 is TGCGCCAGCAGCCGGTACTATAATTCACCCCTCCACTTT.

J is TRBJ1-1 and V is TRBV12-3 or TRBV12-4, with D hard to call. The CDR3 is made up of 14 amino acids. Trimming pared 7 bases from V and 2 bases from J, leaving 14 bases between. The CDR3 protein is CASTDDSGNTEAFF. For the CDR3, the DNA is TGTGCCAGCACCGATGATTCGGGAAACACTGAAGCTTTCTTT.

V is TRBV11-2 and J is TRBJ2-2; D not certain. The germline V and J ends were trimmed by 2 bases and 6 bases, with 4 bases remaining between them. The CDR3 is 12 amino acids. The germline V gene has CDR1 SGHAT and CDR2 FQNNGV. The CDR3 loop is CASSLLAGELFF. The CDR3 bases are TGTGCCAGCAGCTTACTAGCCGGGGAGCTGTTTTTT.

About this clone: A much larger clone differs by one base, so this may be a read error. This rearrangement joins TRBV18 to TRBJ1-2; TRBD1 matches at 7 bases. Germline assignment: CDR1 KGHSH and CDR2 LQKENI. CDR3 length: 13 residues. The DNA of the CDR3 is TGTGTCAGCTCACCGACAGGGTGGCTAGGCTACACCTTC. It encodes CVSSPTGWLGYTF.

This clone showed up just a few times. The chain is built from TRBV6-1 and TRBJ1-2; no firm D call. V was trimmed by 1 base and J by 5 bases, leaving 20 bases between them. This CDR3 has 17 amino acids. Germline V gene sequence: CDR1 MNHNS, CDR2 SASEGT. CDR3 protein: CASSEGLGLSVQYGYTF. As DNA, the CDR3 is TGTGCCAGCAGTGAAGGTCTGGGGTTAAGTGTACAGTATGGCTACACCTTC.

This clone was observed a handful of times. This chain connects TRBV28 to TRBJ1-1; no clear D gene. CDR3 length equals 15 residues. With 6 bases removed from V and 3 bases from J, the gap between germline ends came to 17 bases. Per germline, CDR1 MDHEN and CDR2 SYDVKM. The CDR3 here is CASSPGFRQHTEAFF. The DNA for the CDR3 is TGTGCCAGCAGCCCGGGTTTTCGACAACACACTGAAGCTTTCTTT.

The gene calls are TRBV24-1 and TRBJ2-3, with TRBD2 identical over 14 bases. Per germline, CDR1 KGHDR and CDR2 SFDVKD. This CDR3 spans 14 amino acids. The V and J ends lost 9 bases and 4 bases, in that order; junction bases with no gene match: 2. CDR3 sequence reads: CATGLAGGPDTQYF. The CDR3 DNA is TGTGCCACCGGACTAGCGGGAGGCCCAGATACGCAGTATTTT.

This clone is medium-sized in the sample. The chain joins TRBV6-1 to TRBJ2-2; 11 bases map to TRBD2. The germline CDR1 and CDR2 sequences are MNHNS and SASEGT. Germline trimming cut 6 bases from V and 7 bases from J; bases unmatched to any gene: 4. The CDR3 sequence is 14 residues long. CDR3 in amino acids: CASSVAGGSGELFF. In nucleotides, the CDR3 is TGTGCCAGCAGCGTAGCGGGAGGGAGCGGGGAGCTGTTTTTT.

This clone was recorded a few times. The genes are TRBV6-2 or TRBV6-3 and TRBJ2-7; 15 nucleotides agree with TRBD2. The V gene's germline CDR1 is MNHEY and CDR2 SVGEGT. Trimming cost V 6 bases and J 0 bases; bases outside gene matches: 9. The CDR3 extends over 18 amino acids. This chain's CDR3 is CASRSPGLAGGLSYEQYF. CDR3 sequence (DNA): TGTGCCAGCAGGTCCCCGGGACTAGCGGGAGGCCTCTCCTACGAGCAGTACTTC.

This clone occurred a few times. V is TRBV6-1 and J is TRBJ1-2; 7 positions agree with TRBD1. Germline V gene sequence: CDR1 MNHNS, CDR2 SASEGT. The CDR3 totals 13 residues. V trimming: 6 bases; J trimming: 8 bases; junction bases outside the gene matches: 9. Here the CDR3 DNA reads TGTGCCAGCAGCCTCGGGACAGTGGAGGGCTACACCTTC. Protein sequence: CASSLGTVEGYTF.

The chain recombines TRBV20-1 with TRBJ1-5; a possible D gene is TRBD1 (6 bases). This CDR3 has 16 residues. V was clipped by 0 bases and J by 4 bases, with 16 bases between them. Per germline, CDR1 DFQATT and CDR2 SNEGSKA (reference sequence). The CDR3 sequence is CSARDLREGQNQPQHF. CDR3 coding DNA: TGCAGTGCTAGAGATCTAAGGGAAGGACAGAATCAGCCCCAGCATTTT.

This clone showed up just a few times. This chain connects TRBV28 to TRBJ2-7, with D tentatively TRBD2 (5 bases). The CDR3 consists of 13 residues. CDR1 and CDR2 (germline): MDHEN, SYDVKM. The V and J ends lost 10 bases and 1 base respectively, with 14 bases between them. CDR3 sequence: CANGPTGSYEQYF. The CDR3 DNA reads TGTGCCAATGGACCGACGGGGTCCTACGAGCAGTACTTC.

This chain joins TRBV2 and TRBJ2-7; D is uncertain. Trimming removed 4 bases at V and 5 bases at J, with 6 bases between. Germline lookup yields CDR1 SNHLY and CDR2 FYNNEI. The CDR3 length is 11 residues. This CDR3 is CASSARDEQYF. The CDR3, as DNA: TGTGCCAGCAGTGCCCGGGACGAGCAGTACTTC.

This CDR3 reads CASSLAGGAGNTIYF. For the CDR3, the DNA is TGTGCCAGCAGCTTAGCGGGGGGGGCTGGAAACACCATATATTTT. The rearrangement links TRBV7-9 to TRBJ1-3, with D possibly TRBD1 on 5 matching bases. Germline loops: CDR1 SEHNR, CDR2 FQNEAQ (reference sequence). V lost 0 bases and J lost 2, with 8 bases in between. This CDR3 comprises 15 residues.